This TCR beta chain came from a study of shared clonotypes between healthy human individuals. Genomic DNA of every subset was divided equally among multiple immunoSEQ plates. Using immunoSEQ multiplex PCR, the repertoire was profiled, and TCRdb retains in-frame clones only, with some absent. The table includes about a million clones, about 75% detected once. This clone has more than one count but fewer than ten. Germline V lookup: CDR1 SGHTA, CDR2 FQGNSA. V lost 3 bases, J lost 5 bases, and 23 bases lay in between. This CDR3 comprises 18 residues. The sequenced sample consisted of memory CD4+ T cells sorted from blood. Subset: CD45RA-negative fraction. The source is a man between 18 and 35 years old in good health. The V call is TRBV7-2, the J call TRBJ2-1; D possibly uses TRBD1 or TRBD2 (5 bases each). The CDR3 DNA reads TGTGCCAGCAGCTTCCAAATACCGGGACCTTTGAGGGACAATGAGCAGTTCTTC. It translates to CASSFQIPGPLRDNEQFF.